The sequence of this T cell receptor beta chain was determined in a study of beta chain features in type 1 diabetes. Sorting based on CD45RO/CCR7/CD25/CD127/CD95/CD27 separated CD4+ naive, central memory, regulatory and stem cell-like memory cells. Germline V gene sequence: CDR1 KGHSH, CDR2 LQKENI. The junction had 7 bases not matched to a gene; V was cut back by 3 bases and J by 0 bases. This CDR3 is built from 16 residues. This clone was seen a handful of times. Investigators reverse transcribed all isolated RNA, so they sequenced expressed TCRB transcripts. Clones were sequenced by immunoSEQ multiplex PCR, and TCRdb holds only the in-frame ones, with some missing. Altogether about 110,000 clones are present, almost 40% being singletons, with the ten largest covering roughly 0.07%.

The rearrangement uses TRBV18 and TRBJ2-5; 7 positions match TRBD2. This receptor was taken from a woman under 30 in good health. Sequenced material: stem cell memory CD4+ T cells from blood. CDR3 coding DNA: TGTGCCAGCTCACCCCCGGGGCGGGGGTACCAAGAGACCCAGTACTTC. Amino acids: CASSPPGRGYQETQYF.